Below, one TCR beta chain is given with its context. Its antigen is not yet known. The input lacks base qualities; no much larger clone sits a single base away. These data are taken from a study of cytomegalovirus exposure and HLA in healthy donors (dated by TCRdb to 2017 to 2019). For the wider study: An earlier analysis of roughly 630 of the donors reported about 250 Gb of sequence data and about 100 million unique TCR beta sequences from about 180 million T cells. The aim of the study was to test whether cataloging public T cell receptors could identify signatures of past pathogen exposure. An earlier analysis of several hundred of the donors used high-throughput TCR beta sequencing to judge whether each TCR beta V gene segment behaved as functional or pseudogenic. The T cell repertoires of some 670 subjects were profiled by immunosequencing and related to cytomegalovirus serostatus. An early release that covered roughly 600 HLA-typed donors contained about 300 gigabases of sequencing data and roughly 84 million unique TCR sequences. A later genetic analysis took genome-wide SNP genotypes for about three fifths of the 666 donors and used that subset as a discovery cohort. In the later analysis, no new phenotypic data were used to find candidate immune exposures; instead, reliance was placed on TCR beta sequences and their occurrence across donors. All discovery cohort repertoires had been generated using a single sequencing platform. Four or five DR-DQ haplotypes were treated as single units for association and clustering because of strong linkage in the cohort. Typing coverage differed by locus: A, B, C, DRB1 and DQB1 were typed in roughly 620-630 donors, DQA1 in approximately 520, DPA1 in roughly 590, and DPB1 in just under 490. Across some 400 genotyped donors of the cohort, an average of about 200,000 unique TCR beta nucleotide sequences per donor were sequenced, and around 20% of those sequences were non-productive. In a later analysis, previously published TCR beta repertoires from hundreds of donors were re-analyzed and high-resolution HLA genotyping was added so that TCR occurrence patterns could be studied. Class I and class II HLA loci were covered by the typing at four-digit resolution. To predict cytomegalovirus infection status, the study brought together high-throughput TCR immunosequencing, statistical association of individual TCRs with disease status, and machine learning. Of the roughly 400 genotyped donors, approximately 82% fell in the genetic ancestry cluster associated with self-reported Caucasian donors. In addition to the first cohort of 666 subjects, a separate validation cohort of about 120 different subjects was used. Alongside the repertoire data, information on donor age, sex, ethnicity and CMV serostatus was compiled.

The method was the immunoSEQ multiplex PCR assay. For the multiplex PCR, a mixture combining 60 forward primers for TCR Vbeta segments and 13 reverse primers for TCR Jbeta segments was used. The CDR3 region of rearranged TCR beta genes was amplified from genomic DNA by a multiplex PCR assay. The amplified TCR beta libraries were sequenced on the Illumina HiSeq System as 87-base-pair reads. From the authors' description of their analysis: A later analysis counted about 76 million unique TCR beta chains across the 650 to 800 repertoires, and some 11 million of these chains were shared by at least two donors. A nearest-neighbor algorithm error-corrected the raw reads and collapsed the reads into unique sequences, merging closely related sequences to remove PCR and sequencing errors. CDR3 sequences were aligned to IMGT reference sequences to assign V, D and J gene segments. For a sequence to be retained, a match of at least six nucleotides was required to both a V gene segment and a J gene segment. Rearrangements were called productive when the CDR3 lacked stop codons and stayed in frame with V and J; all others were non-productive. Following IMGT convention, CDR3 was defined as the stretch from the second conserved V-encoded cysteine up to the conserved J-encoded phenylalanine. The earlier analysis of 587 of the donors excluded any sequence lacking an unambiguous match to a single V gene segment. In an earlier analysis of approximately 610 of the donors, V segments were called functional above 56.7% productive rearrangements and were called segregating when the between-donor standard deviation exceeded 5%. A statistical classification framework was built to diagnose cytomegalovirus status from the catalog of TCR beta chain sequences. In a later analysis, V and J genes were assigned by comparing TCR nucleotide sequences against IMGT/GENE-DB human TR gene sequences. The TCRdist pipeline was used in a later analysis to assign CDR3 sequences and most-parsimonious VDJ recombination scenarios. In a later analysis, each TCR beta chain was defined by its CDR3 amino acid sequence together with its V-gene family, and reads without a unique V-gene family were excluded. As a way to deal with suspected cross-contamination and a sequencing artifact, a later analysis dropped 640 or so nucleotide sequences that were highly shared and had low generation probability. For each public chain, a later analysis derived a clonal expansion index from normalized ranks of inferred template counts within each repertoire. A later analysis computed generation probabilities with a VDJ recombination model fitted to out-of-frame rearrangements, and checked the results against IGoR. In a later analysis, TCR-TCR, TCR-HLA and TCR-CMV co-occurrence was scored with hypergeometric tests, and a repertoire-size bias correction was applied to TCR pairs. To estimate false discovery rates, a later analysis permuted the HLA or CMV assignments 20 times. In a later analysis, co-occurring TCRs were grouped using DBSCAN, and TCRdist sequence similarity was added for clustering within HLA-allele-positive subsets. Repertoires with fewer than 30,000 or more than 120,000 public chains were left out of co-occurrence clustering, as were five repertoires with anomalous nucleotide sharing. In its TCRdb copy, this immuneACCESS table keeps in-frame sequences only and misses some clones. Where compared with another copy, unresolved V genes explain less than half of these, and the others have no known cause. For V, J and clone size, that table is used; D and trimming come from the DNA. The sample profile shows some 80,000 clones; 60% to 85% of them were found once. The ten most abundant clones make up roughly 1.5% of the sample.

In total, over 600 healthy bone marrow donors made up the cohort. At the time of sampling, every cohort member was nominally healthy, though immune exposures that went unrecorded were likely present. The donor tested CMV seronegative and was one of the 352 seronegative cohort members. A peripheral blood sample was collected from each donor, and TCR beta sequencing was performed on peripheral blood mononuclear cells. The Qiagen DNeasy Blood Extraction Kit was used to extract genomic DNA from the blood cell samples. There are 15 amino acids in the CDR3, from cysteine to phenylalanine inclusive. Only the CDR3 region is kept as DNA, spanning 45 bases read in frame from base 1. V and J are truncated by 5 bases and 2 bases respectively, leaving an intervening sequence of 15 bases. Based on the germline V gene (reference sequence), the CDR1 and CDR2 sequences are LNHDA and SQIVND. Study-level results and caveats: The study listed 164 TCR beta chains as associated with cytomegalovirus. Compared with the roughly 670-donor mean, donors in an Asian-associated ancestry cluster had fewer N-insertions in productive TCRs, according to a later genetic analysis. When HLA alleles, especially DR and DQ, strongly co-occurred, TCR associations were difficult to assign to individual alleles. The only immune exposure information available for the cohort was CMV serostatus. In this cohort, only TCR beta chains were sequenced, and detectable features were limited by the absence of alpha or paired-chain data. In a later analysis, HLA-associated TCR beta chains were found to be more clonally expanded and to have lower generation probabilities than equally common non-associated chains. Correlated functional status among segregating V segments might be attributable to linkage disequilibrium, but an unknown experimental factor could not be ruled out. Some IMGT-functional V segments, including TRBV6-2 and TRBV6-3, could not be told apart with the 87-base-pair reads, so those segments were excluded. A later analysis found that TCR association rates varied across HLA loci, with DRB1 alleles showing the most associated TCRs and HLA-C alleles the fewest. Roughly uniform sequencing depth across donors was assumed in presence/absence analyses, although this assumption may not hold. According to a later analysis, parvovirus B19, influenza, CMV and Epstein-Barr virus appeared linked to several top co-occurrence clusters. The earlier analysis of about 600 of the donors excluded 15 to 20 rarely observed V segments, including chromosome 9 orphons, because counts were too low. In an earlier analysis of several hundred of the donors, most TCR beta V segments were observed in productive rearrangements about 87% or about 30% of the time, broadly matching IMGT annotations. Because HLA typing was unavailable for some donors at each locus, only the typed subset was used in association tests. A group of highly shared sequence variants was considered likely to be a technical artifact of the sequencing pipeline. The classifier was reported to diagnose cytomegalovirus status with high specificity and sensitivity in both the original cohort and the validation cohort. A later genetic analysis associated a missense DCLRE1C variant with V-gene and J-gene trimming of TCR beta chains, and an independent cohort replicated the association. In a later analysis, most CMV-associated TCR beta chains were found to appear HLA-restricted, with HLA associations seemingly driven largely by CMV exposure. Most TCR sequences were observed very rarely across donors, whereas some public TCRs were present in many individuals. In a later analysis, about 17,000 TCR beta sequences were associated with specific HLA alleles at a false discovery rate of 0.05. In vitro tests confirmed that three of the cytomegalovirus-associated TCR beta chains recognize cytomegalovirus antigens. According to the authors, the approach could potentially be generalized to other disease states and immunological phenotypes. A further reported finding was that TCR beta sequences accurately predicted the HLA-A and HLA-B alleles for most subjects in the first cohort.

The chain links TRBV19 with TRBJ1-1; matching of 5 bases hints at TRBD1 as the D gene. Specimen: PBMCs. The source is a man in his forties in good health and CMV-seronegative. Here is the DNA: TGTGCCAGTAGTGAGGCTGCGGGGGGTAACACTGAAGCTTTCTTT. This is translated as CASSEAAGGNTEAFF.